This TCR beta chain was sequenced in a study of T cells in localized non-small cell lung cancer. Trimming at V came to 3 bases and at J to 1 base, leaving 1 base not matched to a gene. The CDR3 runs 15 residues. Germline-derived CDR1 and CDR2 are SGHNT and YENEEA. In the case of this clone: Its antigen is undetermined.

Findings of the study overall: Peak T cell clonality was found in uninvolved adjacent lung, exceeding tumor.

This table comes from immunoSEQ multiplex PCR, and its TCRdb copy is limited to in-frame clones, with some not included. The repertoire has 2,000 or so clones, less than 35% of them found once; the top ten carry about a sixth. The clonotype originates from a male donor older than 55 with stage III lung adenocarcinoma. The chain has TRBV11-3 and TRBJ1-5, with TRBD1 matching 9 bases. Sequencing used lung tumor tissue, obtained before any cancer treatment. In nucleotides, the CDR3 is TGTGCCAGCAGCTTGGGACAGGGAAGCAATCAGCCCCAGCATTTT. Encoded protein: CASSLGQGSNQPQHF.